This is a list of T cell receptor beta chains from one sample in a study of cytomegalovirus exposure and HLA in healthy donors. Here immunoSEQ multiplex PCR was the method, and the copy in TCRdb shows in-frame clones only, minus some. Of about 140,000 clones listed, roughly 75% are singletons. Sample: PBMCs. The origin of the receptors is a female donor in good health and CMV-seronegative. Each CDR3 is given with its conserved first and last residue. Fields, in order: D gene, V gene, J gene, clone size, CDR3 DNA, CDR3 protein. A D gene is named only where the DNA matches it firmly. Size values are once, few and many counts, or a class for expanded clones, and some rows have none.

D: TRBD1
V: TRBV30
J: TRBJ1-4
size: NA
DNA: TGTGCCTGGAGTGTAGCAGGACAGGGAAATGAAAAACTGTTTTTT
CDR3: CAWSVAGQGNEKLFF

D: NA
V: TRBV9
J: TRBJ1-2
size: NA
DNA: TGTGCCAGCAGCGTCAGTGGGTCAGGGCTTAGTGGCTACACCTTC
CDR3: CASSVSGSGLSGYTF

D: TRBD2
V: TRBV2
J: TRBJ2-2
size: NA
DNA: TGTGCCAGCAGTGAAAGTTCAAGCGGGAAGGTAGTCACCGGGGAGCTGTTTTTT
CDR3: CASSESSSGKVVTGELFF

D: NA
V: TRBV18
J: TRBJ1-1
size: NA
DNA: TGTGCCAGCACAAACTTACCGGGGTTTGAAGCTTTCTTT
CDR3: CASTNLPGFEAFF

D: TRBD1
V: TRBV10-3
J: TRBJ2-7
size: once
DNA: TGTGCCATCAGTCAACCGGGACAGGACTACGAGCAGTACTTC
CDR3: CAISQPGQDYEQYF

D: TRBD2
V: TRBV4-1
J: TRBJ2-2
size: NA
DNA: TGCGCCAGCAGCCAAGATAGCCTACCTGGGGCTAGCGGCCGGAACACCGGGGAGCTGTTTTTT
CDR3: CASSQDSLPGASGRNTGELFF

D: TRBD1
V: TRBV5-1
J: TRBJ1-1
size: NA
DNA: TGCGCCAGCAGCCATGCCAGGACAGGGGGCGTTCGGAACACTGAAGCTTTCTTT
CDR3: CASSHARTGGVRNTEAFF

D: NA
V: TRBV5-4
J: TRBJ2-3
size: NA
DNA: TGTGCCAGCAGCTCGATGTTGCTAGGCACAGATACGCAGTATTTT
CDR3: CASSSMLLGTDTQYF

D: NA
V: TRBV7-2
J: TRBJ1-5
size: NA
DNA: TGTGCCAGCAGCTTGACCAGGGGTCCCAATCAGCCCCAGCATTTT
CDR3: CASSLTRGPNQPQHF

D: TRBD1
V: TRBV5-1
J: TRBJ2-5
size: NA
DNA: TGCGCCAGCAGCTTCTCCGGGACAGGGTTCCAAGAGACCCAGTACTTC
CDR3: CASSFSGTGFQETQYF

D: TRBD1
V: TRBV5-1
J: TRBJ2-2
size: NA
DNA: TGCGCCAGCAGCGCCCTACAGGGGTTTGACGGGGAGCTGTTTTTT
CDR3: CASSALQGFDGELFF

D: TRBD2
V: TRBV15
J: TRBJ2-5
size: once
DNA: TGTGCCACCAGCAGAGCGGGGGGGCCAGAGACCCAGTACTTC
CDR3: CATSRAGGPETQYF

D: NA
V: TRBV27
J: TRBJ1-4
size: NA
DNA: TGTGCCAGCAGTCCCTGGGGGGGGGCAGTTAATGAAAAACTGTTTTTT
CDR3: CASSPWGGAVNEKLFF

D: TRBD2
V: TRBV18
J: TRBJ2-3
size: NA
DNA: TGTGCCAGCTCACACCTTAGCGGGAGTCTCGGCACAGATACGCAGTATTTT
CDR3: CASSHLSGSLGTDTQYF

D: TRBD2
V: TRBV27
J: TRBJ2-1
size: NA
DNA: TGTGCCAGCAGGACTAGCGGGAAGTACAATGAGCAGTTCTTC
CDR3: CASRTSGKYNEQFF

D: NA
V: TRBV21-1
J: TRBJ2-3
size: few
DNA: TGTGCCAGCAGCAAAGGGATATTAGCGGGGGGAAGGACAGATACGCAGTATTTT
CDR3: CASSKGILAGGRTDTQYF

D: NA
V: TRBV28
J: TRBJ1-6
size: few
DNA: TGTGCCAGCATTTCCGGGATTAATTCACCCCTCCACTTT
CDR3: CASISGINSPLHF

D: NA
V: TRBV21-1
J: TRBJ2-2
size: NA
DNA: TGTGCCAGCAGCAAAGTAGGGACAGGACTACAGCGGGCCGGGGAGCTGTTTTTT
CDR3: CASSKVGTGLQRAGELFF

D: TRBD1
V: TRBV2
J: TRBJ2-7
size: NA
DNA: TGTGCCAGCGGATACAGGGGCGAGCAGTACTTC
CDR3: CASGYRGEQYF

D: NA
V: TRBV11-3
J: TRBJ1-5
size: NA
DNA: TGTGCCAGCAACGGTCGTGTCCACTATCAGCCCCAGCATTTT
CDR3: CASNGRVHYQPQHF

D: NA
V: TRBV2
J: TRBJ2-5
size: NA
DNA: TGTGCCAGCAGTGTCGGACAGTTGGGGACCCAGTACTTC
CDR3: CASSVGQLGTQYF

D: NA
V: TRBV2
J: TRBJ1-1
size: NA
DNA: TGTGCCACCAAGGAGCGGAAAAACACTGAAGCTTTCTTT
CDR3: CATKERKNTEAFF

D: NA
V: TRBV7-9
J: TRBJ2-7
size: NA
DNA: TGTGCCAGCAGCCCTAGCTCCTACGAGCAGTACTTC
CDR3: CASSPSSYEQYF

D: NA
V: TRBV28
J: TRBJ1-2
size: NA
DNA: TGTGCCAGCAGTTGGTCCGGGTATGGCTACCCCTTC
CDR3: CASSWSGYGYPF

D: NA
V: TRBV30
J: TRBJ2-2
size: NA
DNA: TGTGCCTGGAGGGGGCGCACAACGAAGTCCCCACTCACCGGGGAGCTGTTTTTT
CDR3: CAWRGRTTKSPLTGELFF

D: TRBD1
V: TRBV7-9
J: TRBJ2-1
size: NA
DNA: TGTTCCAGCAGCCTAGTAAGGGGGCGATATTACAATGAGCAGTTCTTC
CDR3: CSSSLVRGRYYNEQFF

D: TRBD2
V: TRBV5-1
J: TRBJ2-1
size: NA
DNA: TGCGCCAGCAGCTTGGAAGGGACTAGTCTCAATGAGCAGTTCTTC
CDR3: CASSLEGTSLNEQFF

D: TRBD1
V: TRBV5-8
J: TRBJ2-5
size: NA
DNA: TGTGCCAGCAGCCCCGGGACAGGCCAAGAGACCCAGTACTTC
CDR3: CASSPGTGQETQYF

D: NA
V: TRBV28
J: TRBJ1-1
size: NA
DNA: TGTGCCAGCAGGCTAGGAAGTGGTGGGTCTGAAGCTTTCTTT
CDR3: CASRLGSGGSEAFF

D: NA
V: TRBV28
J: TRBJ1-1
size: NA
DNA: TGTGCCAGCAGTTTTAAGGGGGACGGAAGGAACACTGAAGCTTTCTTT
CDR3: CASSFKGDGRNTEAFF

D: NA
V: TRBV6-1
J: TRBJ2-7
size: few
DNA: TGTGCCAGCAGCCTAGGCCGCTACGAGCAGTACTTC
CDR3: CASSLGRYEQYF